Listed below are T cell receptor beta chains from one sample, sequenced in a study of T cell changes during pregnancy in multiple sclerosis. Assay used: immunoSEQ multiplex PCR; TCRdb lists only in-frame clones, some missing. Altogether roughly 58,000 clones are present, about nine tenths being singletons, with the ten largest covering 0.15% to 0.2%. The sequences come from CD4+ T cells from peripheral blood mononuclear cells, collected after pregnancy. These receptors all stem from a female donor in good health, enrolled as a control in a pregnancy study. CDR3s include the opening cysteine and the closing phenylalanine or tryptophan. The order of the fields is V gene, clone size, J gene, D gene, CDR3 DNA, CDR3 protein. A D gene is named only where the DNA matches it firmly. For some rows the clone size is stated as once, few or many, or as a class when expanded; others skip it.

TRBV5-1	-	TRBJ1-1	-	TGCGCCAGCAGCTTGGGTACAGGGAAAGCTTTCTTT	CASSLGTGKAFF
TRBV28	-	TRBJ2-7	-	TGTGCCAGCAGGGCAGGGGGGCCTTACGAGCAGTACTTC	CASRAGGPYEQYF
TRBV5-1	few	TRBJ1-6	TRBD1	TGCGCCAGCAGCTTAAACACAGGGGGCGGTAATTCACCCCTCCACTTT	CASSLNTGGGNSPLHF
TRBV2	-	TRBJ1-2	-	TGTGCCAGCATAGAGGGGGGGTATGGCTACACCTTC	CASIEGGYGYTF
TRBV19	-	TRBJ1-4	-	TGTGCCAGTAGTTGGGGCAGGGCTAATGAAAAACTGTTTTTT	CASSWGRANEKLFF
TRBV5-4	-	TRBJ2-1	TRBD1	TGTGCCAGCAGCACTGGACAGGACAAGCAGTTCTTC	CASSTGQDKQFF
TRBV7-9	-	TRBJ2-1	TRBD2	TGTGCCAGCAGCTTAGCCAGCGGGGGGCACTACAATGAGCAGTTCTTC	CASSLASGGHYNEQFF
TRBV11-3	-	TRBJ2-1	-	TGTGCCAGCAGCTTAGATACAGCCAATGAGCAGTTCTTC	CASSLDTANEQFF
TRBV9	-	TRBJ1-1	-	TGTGCCAGCAGCGTGGCAACACGGAACACTGAAGCTTTCTTT	CASSVATRNTEAFF
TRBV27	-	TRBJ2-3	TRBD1	TGTGCCAGCAGTTTGACAGGGGGAAGAACAGATACGCAGTATTTT	CASSLTGGRTDTQYF
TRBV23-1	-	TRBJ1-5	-	TGCGCCAGCAGTCACCCTTCTGGACCCCGGACAAGCAATCAGCCCCAGCATTTT	CASSHPSGPRTSNQPQHF
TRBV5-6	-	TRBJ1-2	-	TGTGCCAGCAGCCCCGGAGTAGTGGCTGGCTACACCTTC	CASSPGVVAGYTF
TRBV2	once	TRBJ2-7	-	TGTGCCAGCGGTGGGGGAGACAATAACGGCGAGCAGTACTTC	CASGGGDNNGEQYF
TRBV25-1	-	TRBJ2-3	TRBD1	TGTGCCAGCAGCCACAGGGGTAGCACAGATACGCAGTATTTT	CASSHRGSTDTQYF
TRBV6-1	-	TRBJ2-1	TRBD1	TGTGCCAGCAGTCTGGACAGGGGTCGGTTCTTC	CASSLDRGRFF
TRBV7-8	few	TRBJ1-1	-	TGTGCCAGCAGCTTTACCTCGACAGGAGAAGCTTTCTTT	CASSFTSTGEAFF
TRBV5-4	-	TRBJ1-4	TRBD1	TGTGCCAGCAGGAATGGGACAGGGGGCCCGAATGAAAAACTGTTTTTT	CASRNGTGGPNEKLFF
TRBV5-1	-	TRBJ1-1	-	TGCGCCAGCAGCTTCGGTGACACTGAAGCTTTCTTT	CASSFGDTEAFF
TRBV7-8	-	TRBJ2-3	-	TGTGCCAGCAGCCCAAGACAGCTAACAGATACGCAGTATTTT	CASSPRQLTDTQYF
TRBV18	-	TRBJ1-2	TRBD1	TGTGCCAGCTCATCCGGGACAGGGGCCGACTATGGCTACACCTTC	CASSSGTGADYGYTF
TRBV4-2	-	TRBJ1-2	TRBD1	TGTGCCAGCAGCCAGCTACAGGGGCCATACTATGGCTACACCTTC	CASSQLQGPYYGYTF
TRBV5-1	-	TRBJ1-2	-	TGCGCCAGCAGCTTGGGACAGGTCGGCGGCTACACCTTC	CASSLGQVGGYTF